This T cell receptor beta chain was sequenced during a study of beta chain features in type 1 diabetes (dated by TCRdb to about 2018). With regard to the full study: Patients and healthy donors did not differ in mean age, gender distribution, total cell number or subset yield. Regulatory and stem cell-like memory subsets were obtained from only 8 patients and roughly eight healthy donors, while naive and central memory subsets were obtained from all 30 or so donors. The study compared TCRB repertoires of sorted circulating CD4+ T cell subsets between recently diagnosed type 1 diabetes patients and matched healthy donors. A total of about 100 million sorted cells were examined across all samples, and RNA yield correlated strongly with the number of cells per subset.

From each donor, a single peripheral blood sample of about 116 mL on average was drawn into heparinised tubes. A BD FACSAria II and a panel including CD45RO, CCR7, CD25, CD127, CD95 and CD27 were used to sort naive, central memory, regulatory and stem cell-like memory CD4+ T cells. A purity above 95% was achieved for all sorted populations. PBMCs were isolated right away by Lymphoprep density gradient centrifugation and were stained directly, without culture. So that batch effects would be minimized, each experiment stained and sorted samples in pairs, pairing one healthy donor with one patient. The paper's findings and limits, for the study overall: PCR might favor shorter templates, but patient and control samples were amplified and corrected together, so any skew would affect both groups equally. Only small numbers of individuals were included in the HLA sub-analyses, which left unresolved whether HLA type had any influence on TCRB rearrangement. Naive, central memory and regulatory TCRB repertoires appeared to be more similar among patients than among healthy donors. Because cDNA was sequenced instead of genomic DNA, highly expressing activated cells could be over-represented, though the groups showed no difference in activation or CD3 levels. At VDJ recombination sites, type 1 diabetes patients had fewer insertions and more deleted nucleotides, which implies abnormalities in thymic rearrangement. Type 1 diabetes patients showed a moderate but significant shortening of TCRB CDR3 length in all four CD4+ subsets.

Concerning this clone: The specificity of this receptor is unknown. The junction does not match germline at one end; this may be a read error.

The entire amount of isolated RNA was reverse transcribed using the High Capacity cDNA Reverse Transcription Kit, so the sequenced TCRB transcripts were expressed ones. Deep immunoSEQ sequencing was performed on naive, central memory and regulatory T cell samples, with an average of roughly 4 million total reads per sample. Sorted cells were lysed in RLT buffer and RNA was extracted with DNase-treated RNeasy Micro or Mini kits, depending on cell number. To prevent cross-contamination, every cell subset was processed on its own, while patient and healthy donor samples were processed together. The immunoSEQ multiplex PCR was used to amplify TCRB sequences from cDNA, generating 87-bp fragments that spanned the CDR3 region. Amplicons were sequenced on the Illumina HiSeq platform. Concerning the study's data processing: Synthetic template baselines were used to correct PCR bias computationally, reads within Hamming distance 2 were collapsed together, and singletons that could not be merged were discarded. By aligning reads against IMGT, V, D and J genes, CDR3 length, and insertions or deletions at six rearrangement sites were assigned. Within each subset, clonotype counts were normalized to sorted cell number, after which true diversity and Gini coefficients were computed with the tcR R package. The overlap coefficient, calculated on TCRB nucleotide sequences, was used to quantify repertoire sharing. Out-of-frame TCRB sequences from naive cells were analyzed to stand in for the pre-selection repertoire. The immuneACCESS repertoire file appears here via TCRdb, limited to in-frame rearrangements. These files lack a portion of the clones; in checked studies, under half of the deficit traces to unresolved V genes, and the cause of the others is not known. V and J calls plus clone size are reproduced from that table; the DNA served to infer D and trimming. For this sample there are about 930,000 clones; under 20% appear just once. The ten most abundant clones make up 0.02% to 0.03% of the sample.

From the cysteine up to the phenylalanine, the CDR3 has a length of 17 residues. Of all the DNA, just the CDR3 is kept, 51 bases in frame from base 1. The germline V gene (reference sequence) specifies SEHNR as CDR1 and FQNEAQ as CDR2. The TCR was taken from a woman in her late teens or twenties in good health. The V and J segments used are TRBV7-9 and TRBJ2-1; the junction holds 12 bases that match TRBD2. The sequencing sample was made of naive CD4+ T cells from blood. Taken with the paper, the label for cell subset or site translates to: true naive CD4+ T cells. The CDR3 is CASSFRRLAGVYNGQFF. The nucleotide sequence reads TGTGCCAGCAGCTTCCGTAGACTAGCGGGAGTCTATAATGGGCAGTTCTTC.